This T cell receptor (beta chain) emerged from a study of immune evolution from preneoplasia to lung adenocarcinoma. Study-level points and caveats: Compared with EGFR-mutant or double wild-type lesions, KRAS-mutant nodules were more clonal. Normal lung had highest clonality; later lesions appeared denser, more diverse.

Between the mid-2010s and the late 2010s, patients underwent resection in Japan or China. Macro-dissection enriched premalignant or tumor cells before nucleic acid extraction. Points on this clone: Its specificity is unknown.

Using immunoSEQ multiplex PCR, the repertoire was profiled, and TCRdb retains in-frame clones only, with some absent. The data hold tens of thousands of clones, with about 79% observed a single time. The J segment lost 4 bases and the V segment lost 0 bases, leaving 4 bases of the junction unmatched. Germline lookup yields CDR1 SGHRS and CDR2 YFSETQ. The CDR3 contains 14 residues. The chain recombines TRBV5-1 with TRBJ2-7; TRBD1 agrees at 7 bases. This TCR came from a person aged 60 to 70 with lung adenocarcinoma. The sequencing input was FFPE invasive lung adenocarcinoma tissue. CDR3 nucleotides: TGCGCCAGCAGCTTGGTGGGACAGATGTACGAGCAGTACTTC. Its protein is CASSLVGQMYEQYF.